The rows below give T cell receptor beta chains drawn from one sample of a study of Ad26.COV2.S vaccination and SARS-CoV-2 variants. Assay: immunoSEQ multiplex PCR; the TCRdb copy retains only in-frame clones and omits some. The data hold 250,000 to 300,000 clones, with approximately 87% observed a single time. The sample here was peripheral blood, taken in a trial of Ad26.COV2.S vaccine versus placebo. The receptors shown here come from a person between 18 and 65 years old who received the Ad26.COV2.S COVID-19 vaccine or a placebo. CDR3s include the opening cysteine and the closing phenylalanine or tryptophan. The D gene is left open where the match is weak. Size is omitted from some rows. Given values are once, few, many or a class for expanded clones.

v_gene	j_gene	abundance	d_gene	CDR3nt	CDR3aa
TRBV6-1	TRBJ1-1	-	TRBD1	TGTGCCAGCAGTGAGGGACAGGGCGGTCAAGGGACTGAAGCTTTCTTT	CASSEGQGGQGTEAFF
TRBV19	TRBJ2-3	-	TRBD2	TGTGCCTCGAGGGCTAGCGGGGGTTATACGCAGTATTTT	CASRASGGYTQYF
TRBV7-9	TRBJ1-1	-	-	TGTGCCAGCAGCTTAGACAACAGGGAAGCTTTCTTT	CASSLDNREAFF
TRBV24-1	TRBJ2-2	few	-	TGTGCCACCAGTGATCCCGGGTCATCGGGGAACACCGGGGAGCTGTTTTTT	CATSDPGSSGNTGELFF
TRBV6-2/TRBV6-3	TRBJ2-3	-	-	TGTGCCAGCAGCATAAACAATGGGAGGAGGACGCAGTATTTT	CASSINNGRRTQYF
TRBV10-1	TRBJ2-6	-	-	TGCGCCAGCAGTGAAACCGGGACTCGGGGCTCTGGGGCCAACGTCCTGACTTTC	CASSETGTRGSGANVLTF
TRBV5-4	TRBJ2-5	once	TRBD1	TGTGCCAGCAGCTTACCCGGGACAGGAGTTAAAGAGACCCAGTACTTC	CASSLPGTGVKETQYF
TRBV6-2/TRBV6-3	TRBJ1-2	-	-	TGTGCCAGCAGTTACTCCGGCACAGAACCGTATGGCTACACCTTC	CASSYSGTEPYGYTF
TRBV19	TRBJ1-1	few	TRBD1	TGTGCCAGTAGTCCCAGGGGGACAGGGGTAAACACTGAAGCTTTCTTT	CASSPRGTGVNTEAFF
TRBV6-5	TRBJ2-1	-	-	TGTGCCAGCAATCTGTGGGGTGGAGGCAATGAGCAGTTCTTC	CASNLWGGGNEQFF
TRBV3-1/TRBV3-2	TRBJ1-2	-	-	TGTGCCAGCAGCCAAGATCGAACTCCGGGGGGCGCGGGCTACACCTTC	CASSQDRTPGGAGYTF
TRBV19	TRBJ1-2	-	-	TGTGCCAGTAAAACGGACAGTCACTATGGCTACACCTTC	CASKTDSHYGYTF
TRBV5-4	TRBJ2-7	-	TRBD2	TGTGCCAGCAGCTACGGACTAGGAGGCTACGAGCAGTACTTC	CASSYGLGGYEQYF
TRBV29-1	TRBJ1-1	-	-	TGCAGCGTTGAGGGGAGATTAAACACTGAAGCTTTCTTT	CSVEGRLNTEAFF
TRBV29-1	TRBJ1-2	-	TRBD1	TGCAGCGTTCGTACAGGGGATTACGGCTACACCTTC	CSVRTGDYGYTF
TRBV12-3/TRBV12-4	TRBJ1-2	-	-	TGTGCCAGCAGTTTAAAGGTGAGGGATGGCTACACCTTC	CASSLKVRDGYTF
TRBV12-3/TRBV12-4	TRBJ1-6	-	-	TGTGCCAGCAAACCTGACGGGAATTCACCCCTCCACTTT	CASKPDGNSPLHF
TRBV2	TRBJ2-5	few	TRBD2	TGTGCCAGCAGACCAGCGGGAGGGCCAGAGACCCAGTACTTC	CASRPAGGPETQYF
TRBV12-2	TRBJ1-5	-	-	TGTGCAAGTCGCTTAGACGGCAGGGGTAGCAATCAGCCCCAGCATTTT	CASRLDGRGSNQPQHF
TRBV19	TRBJ1-6	-	-	TGTGCCAGTAGTATAGAAGTGAGGGGATATTCACCCCTCCACTTT	CASSIEVRGYSPLHF
TRBV30	TRBJ1-2	-	-	TGTGCCTGGAGTGTACGAGAAAATGCTGGCTACACCTTC	CAWSVRENAGYTF
TRBV7-9	TRBJ2-6	-	-	TGTGCCAGCAGCTACTACAGCTCTGGGGCCAACGTCCTGACTTTC	CASSYYSSGANVLTF
TRBV3-1/TRBV3-2	TRBJ1-1	few	-	TGTGCCAGCAGCCAACCGGGACAATCAGCTTTCTTT	CASSQPGQSAFF
TRBV9	TRBJ2-3	-	TRBD2	TGTGCCAGCAGCGTAGACGGGGGGAGGGCAGATACGCAGTATTTT	CASSVDGGRADTQYF
TRBV18	TRBJ2-2	few	-	TGTGCCAGCTCACCACCAAACACCGGGGAGCTGTTTTTT	CASSPPNTGELFF
TRBV3-1/TRBV3-2	TRBJ2-2	-	-	TGTGCCAGCCGGGGACAGAACACCGGGGAGCTGTTTTTT	CASRGQNTGELFF
TRBV27	TRBJ1-1	-	-	TGTGCCAGCAGCAGGAAACCGAACACTGAAGCTTTCTTT	CASSRKPNTEAFF
TRBV5-6	TRBJ2-7	few	-	TGTGCCAGCAGCCCATCCGGCTACGAGCAGTACTTC	CASSPSGYEQYF
TRBV7-9	TRBJ1-5	-	TRBD1	TGTGCCAGCAGCTTGGGGACAGGTTCCTATCAGCCCCAGCATTTT	CASSLGTGSYQPQHF
TRBV9	TRBJ2-3	-	-	TGTGCCAGCAGCCTACGACAGATAACAGATACGCAGTATTTT	CASSLRQITDTQYF
TRBV28	TRBJ1-6	-	-	TGTGCCAGCACCTTGGGCTCCTATAATTCACCCCTCCACTTT	CASTLGSYNSPLHF
TRBV12-5	TRBJ2-1	-	-	TGTGCTAGTGTCCCAGCGGTGAGCTCCTACAATGAGCAGTTCTTC	CASVPAVSSYNEQFF
TRBV30	TRBJ2-1	-	-	TGTGCCTGGAGTGGTGGGGCTGGGGATGAGCAGTTCTTC	CAWSGGAGDEQFF
TRBV11-3	TRBJ2-3	once	-	TGTGCCAGCAGCCAGTACGGGGGATGGGCAGATACGCAGTATTTT	CASSQYGGWADTQYF
TRBV19	TRBJ2-3	-	-	TGTGCCAGTAGCTCAGGTGTTGTGACAGATACGCAGTATTTT	CASSSGVVTDTQYF
TRBV5-6	TRBJ2-7	-	TRBD1	TGTGCCAGCAGCTCCCCCGGACAGGGGGCCTCCGAGCAGTACTTC	CASSSPGQGASEQYF
TRBV25-1	TRBJ1-2	-	TRBD1	TGTGCCAGCAGCACATCCGGAGCAGGGGGTAGCTATGGCTACACCTTC	CASSTSGAGGSYGYTF
TRBV7-2	TRBJ2-3	once	-	TGTGCCAGCAAGAAGGGATTGGCGAGCACAGATACGCAGTATTTT	CASKKGLASTDTQYF
TRBV19	TRBJ2-7	-	TRBD2	TGTGCCAGTAGTAAACCGGGAGGGTACGAGCAGTACTTC	CASSKPGGYEQYF
TRBV5-6	TRBJ2-7	-	-	TGTGCCAGCAGCTTGACACCTACCTACGAGCAGTACTTC	CASSLTPTYEQYF
TRBV27	TRBJ1-1	few	-	TGTGCCAGCAGTTTCGAGGGGGACACTGAAGCTTTCTTT	CASSFEGDTEAFF
TRBV5-1	TRBJ1-2	-	-	TGCGCCAGCAGCCCCCCCGACATTCCAAACTATGGCTACACCTTC	CASSPPDIPNYGYTF
TRBV21-1	TRBJ2-1	-	-	TGTGCCAGCAGCAAAGTTGGGGACAGGGACTACAATGAGCAGTTCTTC	CASSKVGDRDYNEQFF
TRBV11-1	TRBJ1-6	-	TRBD1	TGTGCCAGCAGCCAAGCAAGGGGGCCGGGTAATTCACCCCTCCACTTT	CASSQARGPGNSPLHF
TRBV5-6	TRBJ1-4	once	-	TGTGCCAGCAGCCTCCGGGACCCAGTTAATGAAAAACTGTTTTTT	CASSLRDPVNEKLFF
TRBV10-1	TRBJ1-6	few	-	TGCGCCAGCAGTGGAAAATATAATTCACCCCTCCACTTT	CASSGKYNSPLHF
TRBV19	TRBJ1-1	-	TRBD1	TGTGCCAGCTGGACAGGGCGGTGGACTGAAGCTTTCTTT	CASWTGRWTEAFF
TRBV5-1	TRBJ1-1	-	TRBD1	TGCGCCAGCACCTCGACAGGGGGGAACACTGAAGCTTTCTTT	CASTSTGGNTEAFF
TRBV5-1	TRBJ1-2	-	-	TGCGCCAGCAGCTTGTCCGGGGACGGTGGCTACACCTTC	CASSLSGDGGYTF
TRBV20-1	TRBJ2-6	-	-	TGCAGTGCTAGTTACAGGGCAACTGGGGCCAACGTCCTGACTTTC	CSASYRATGANVLTF
TRBV2	TRBJ1-1	-	-	TGTGCCAGCAGTTATGAATACACTGAAGCTTTCTTT	CASSYEYTEAFF
TRBV7-2	TRBJ1-5	-	-	TGTGCCAGCAGCTCGACGGTTTATAGCAATCAGCCCCAGCATTTT	CASSSTVYSNQPQHF
TRBV12-3/TRBV12-4	TRBJ2-7	-	-	TGTGCCAGCAGTTTAGACACCTACGAGCAGTACTTC	CASSLDTYEQYF
TRBV29-1	TRBJ2-2	-	TRBD2	TGCAGCGCCACCCAACTAGCGGGAGTTGGCGGGGAGCTGTTTTTT	CSATQLAGVGGELFF
TRBV10-3	TRBJ2-1	-	TRBD2	TGTGCCATCAGTGAGGACGGGACTAGCGGTGAGCAGTTCTTC	CAISEDGTSGEQFF